This T cell receptor (beta chain) was found in a study of graft-versus-host responses after intestinal transplantation. About the research overall: Among the recipients, transplants were multivisceral, liver-intestinal, or isolated intestinal.

Processed graft tissue released its intraepithelial and lamina propria lymphocytes. About this clone: No antigen is known for it.

TCRdb keeps only in-frame clones here, not all; method: immunoSEQ multiplex PCR. The sample has about 60,000 clones, around 86% seen once; the top ten hold more than 1.5%. Whole-study results and caveats: The marrow of recipients harbored GvH clones, and ileum or blood showed some of them first.

The source material was ileum tissue, sampled roughly 54 weeks after transplant. This receptor was taken from a human patient who received an intestinal transplant, so some T cells may come from the graft donor.

As DNA, the CDR3 is TGTGCCATCACCTCGATATTGACGGCGAACACTGAAGCTTTCTTT. Translation gives CAITSILTANTEAFF. The V call is TRBV10-3, the J call TRBJ1-1, with D uncertain. Trimming cost V 7 bases and J 1 base, with 16 bases left between them. The CDR3 sequence is 15 residues long. CDR1 is ENHRY, CDR2 SYGVKD, per germline.